A single sample is the source of the 10 T cell receptor beta chains below, sequenced in a study of cytomegalovirus exposure and HLA in healthy donors. The primer mix had 60 Vbeta and 13 Jbeta primers. The table came from immunoSEQ multiplex PCR; TCRdb's copy has only in-frame clones and leaves some out. The data contain about 160,000 clones, around 76% of them singletons. Material: PBMCs. Receptors originate from a man aged 35 to 55 in good health and CMV-seronegative.

The chain carries TRBV2 and TRBJ2-1; TRBD2 matches 13 bases. Germline V lookup: CDR1 SNHLY, CDR2 FYNNEI. V dropped 5 bases and J dropped 7; count of bases not matched to a gene: 11. CDR3 size: 17 residues. The CDR3: CASSSYGTSGKVNEQFF. The DNA of the CDR3 is TGTGCCAGCAGTTCTTACGGGACTAGCGGGAAGGTAAATGAGCAGTTCTTC.

The rearrangement joins TRBV5-5 to TRBJ2-2; D is uncertain. This CDR3 has 12 amino acids. V lost 2 bases and J lost 3, with 2 bases in between. CDR1 and CDR2 (germline): SGHKS, YYEKEE (reference sequence). CDR3 protein: CASSFYTGELFF. The CDR3 coding sequence is TGTGCCAGCAGCTTCTACACCGGGGAGCTGTTTTTT.

The V gene is TRBV6-1, the J gene TRBJ2-1; possible D gene TRBD1, 5 bases. Germline-derived CDR1 and CDR2 are MNHNS and SASEGT. The V gene lost 7 bases and the J gene lost 8 bases, with 9 bases spanning the gap. CDR3 length: 11 residues. CDR3 bases: TGTGCCAGCAAGGGGATTGATGAGCAGTTCTTC. Amino acid sequence: CASKGIDEQFF.

The chain joins TRBV5-5 to TRBJ2-7, with 11 bases aligning to TRBD1. Germline lookup yields CDR1 SGHKS and CDR2 YYEKEE (reference sequence). The CDR3 totals 17 residues. V was pared by 0 bases and J by 2 bases, with 7 bases of the junction left unmatched. This CDR3 is CASSLGDRGVWPYEQYV. The CDR3 bases are TGTGCCAGCAGCTTGGGGGACAGGGGGGTTTGGCCCTACGAGCAGTACGTC.

The V gene is TRBV9, the J gene TRBJ2-2; TRBD1 agrees at 11 bases. The V gene end was trimmed by 2 bases and the J gene end by 8 bases; junction bases not matched to a gene: 8. This CDR3 region has 16 residues. Germline loops: CDR1 SGDLS, CDR2 YYNGEE. For the CDR3, the DNA is TGTGCCAGCAGCGTGATCCCGGGACAGGGGGAAGGGGAGCTGTTTTTT. Amino acid sequence: CASSVIPGQGEGELFF.

Written as DNA, the CDR3 is TGTGCCAGCAGTTTCGACAGGGTTCAGCCCCAGCATTTT. This translates into CASSFDRVQPQHF. This chain joins TRBV27 and TRBJ1-5, with 7 nucleotides matching TRBD1. This CDR3 is built from 13 residues. Looked up from germline, CDR1 is MNHEY and CDR2 is SMNVEV (reference sequence). With 3 bases clipped from V and 6 bases from J, the junction kept 2 bases outside the gene matches.

This chain uses TRBV6-4 with TRBJ2-2; possible D gene TRBD2, 5 bases. The CDR3 runs 13 residues. V lost 8 bases and J lost 5, with 12 bases in between. Germline V gene sequence: CDR1 MRHNA, CDR2 SNTAGT. CDR3 nucleotides: TGTGCCAGCCCCAGGACTGTTACCGGGGAGCTGTTTTTT. Protein product: CASPRTVTGELFF.

The chain has TRBV30 and TRBJ1-4, with 7 bases fitting TRBD1. The J segment lost 4 bases and the V segment lost 2 bases, leaving 4 bases of the junction unmatched. This CDR3 has 14 residues. Germline V gene data show CDR1 as GTSNPN and CDR2 as SVGIG (reference sequence). The CDR3, as DNA: TGTGCCTGGAGTATCGGGACAGTTAATGAAAAACTGTTTTTT. Residues: CAWSIGTVNEKLFF.

The V and J genes are TRBV6-5 and TRBJ2-5, with D possibly being TRBD2 (6 bases). The germline V gene has CDR1 MNHEY and CDR2 SVGAGI. This CDR3 has 14 amino acids. The ends were cut back, 6 bases at V and 1 base at J, with 12 bases in the middle. The CDR3 protein is CASSPGTAQETQYF. The CDR3 DNA reads TGTGCCAGCAGCCCTGGGACTGCCCAAGAGACCCAGTACTTC.

V and J are TRBV5-1 and TRBJ1-2; D is perhaps TRBD1 (6 bases). The germline V gene has CDR1 SGHRS and CDR2 YFSETQ. Trimming removed 1 base from V and 6 bases from J, with 10 bases in between. The CDR3 sequence is 13 residues long. In nucleotides, the CDR3 is TGCGCCAGCAGCTTGCAGGGGAGCGATGGCTACACCTTC. This gives the protein CASSLQGSDGYTF.